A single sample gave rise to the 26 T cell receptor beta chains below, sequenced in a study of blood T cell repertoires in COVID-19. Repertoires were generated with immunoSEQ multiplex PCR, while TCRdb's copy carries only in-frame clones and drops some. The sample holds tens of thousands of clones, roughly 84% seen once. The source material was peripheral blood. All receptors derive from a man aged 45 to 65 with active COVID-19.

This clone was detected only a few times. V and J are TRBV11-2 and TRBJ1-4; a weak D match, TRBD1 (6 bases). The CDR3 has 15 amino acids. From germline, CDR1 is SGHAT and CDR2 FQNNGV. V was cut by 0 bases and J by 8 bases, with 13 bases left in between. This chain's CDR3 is CASSLDGQNGEKLFF. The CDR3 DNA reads TGTGCCAGCAGCTTAGATGGACAGAATGGGGAAAAACTGTTTTTT.

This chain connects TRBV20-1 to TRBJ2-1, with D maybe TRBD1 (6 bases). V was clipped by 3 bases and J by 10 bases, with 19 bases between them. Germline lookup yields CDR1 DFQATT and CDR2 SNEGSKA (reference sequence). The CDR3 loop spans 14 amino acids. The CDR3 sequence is CSASLGGALGEQFF. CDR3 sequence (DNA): TGCAGTGCTAGTCTAGGGGGAGCCCTGGGGGAGCAGTTCTTC.

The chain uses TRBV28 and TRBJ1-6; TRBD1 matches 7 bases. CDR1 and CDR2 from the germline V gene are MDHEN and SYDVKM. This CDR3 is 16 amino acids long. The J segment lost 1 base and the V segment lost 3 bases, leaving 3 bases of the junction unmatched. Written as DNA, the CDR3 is TGTGCCAGCAGTTTGTCAGGGGGGTCCTATAATTCACCCCTCCACTTT. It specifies CASSLSGGSYNSPLHF.

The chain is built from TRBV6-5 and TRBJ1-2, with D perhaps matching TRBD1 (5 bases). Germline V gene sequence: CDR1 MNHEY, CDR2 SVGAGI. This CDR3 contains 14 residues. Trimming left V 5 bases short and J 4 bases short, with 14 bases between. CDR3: CASSIDDSLYGYTF. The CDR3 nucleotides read TGTGCCAGCAGTATTGATGACAGCCTCTATGGCTACACCTTC.

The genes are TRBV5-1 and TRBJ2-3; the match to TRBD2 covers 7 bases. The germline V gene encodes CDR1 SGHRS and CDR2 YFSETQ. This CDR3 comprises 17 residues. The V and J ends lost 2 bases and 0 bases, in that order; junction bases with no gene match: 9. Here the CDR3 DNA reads TGCGCCAGCAGCTTCGCTTCAAAAGCGGGAAGCACAGATACGCAGTATTTT. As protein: CASSFASKAGSTDTQYF.

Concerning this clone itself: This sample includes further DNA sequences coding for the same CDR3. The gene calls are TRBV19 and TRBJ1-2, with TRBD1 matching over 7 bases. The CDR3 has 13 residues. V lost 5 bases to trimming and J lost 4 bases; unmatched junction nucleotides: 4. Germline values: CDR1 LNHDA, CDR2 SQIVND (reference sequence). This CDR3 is CASSETGTYGYTF. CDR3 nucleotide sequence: TGTGCCAGTAGTGAGACAGGGACCTATGGCTACACCTTC.

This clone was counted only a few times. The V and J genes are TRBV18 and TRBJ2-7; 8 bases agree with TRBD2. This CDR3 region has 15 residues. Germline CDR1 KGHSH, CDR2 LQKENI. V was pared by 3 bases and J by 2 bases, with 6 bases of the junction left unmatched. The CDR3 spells CASSPPGLGTYEQYF. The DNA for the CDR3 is TGTGCCAGCTCACCGCCGGGACTAGGGACCTACGAGCAGTACTTC.

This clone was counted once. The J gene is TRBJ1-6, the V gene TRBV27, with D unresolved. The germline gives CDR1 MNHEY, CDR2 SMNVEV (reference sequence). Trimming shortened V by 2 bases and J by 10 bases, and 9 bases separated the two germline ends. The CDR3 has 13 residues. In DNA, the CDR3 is TGTGCCAGCAGTTTACGGGATTACTCACCCCTCCACTTT. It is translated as CASSLRDYSPLHF.

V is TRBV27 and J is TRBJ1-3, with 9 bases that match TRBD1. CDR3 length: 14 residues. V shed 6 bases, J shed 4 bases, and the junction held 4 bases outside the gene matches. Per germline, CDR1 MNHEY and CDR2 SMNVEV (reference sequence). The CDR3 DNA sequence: TGTGCCAGCAGGGAGACAGGGGGAGGAAACACCATATATTTT. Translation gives CASRETGGGNTIYF.

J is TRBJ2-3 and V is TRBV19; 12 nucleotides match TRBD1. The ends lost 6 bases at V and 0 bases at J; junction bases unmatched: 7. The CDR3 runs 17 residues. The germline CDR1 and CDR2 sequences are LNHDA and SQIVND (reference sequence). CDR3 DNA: TGTGCCAGTAGCCCGGGACAGGGGGCGGCTAGCACAGATACGCAGTATTTT. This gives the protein CASSPGQGAASTDTQYF.

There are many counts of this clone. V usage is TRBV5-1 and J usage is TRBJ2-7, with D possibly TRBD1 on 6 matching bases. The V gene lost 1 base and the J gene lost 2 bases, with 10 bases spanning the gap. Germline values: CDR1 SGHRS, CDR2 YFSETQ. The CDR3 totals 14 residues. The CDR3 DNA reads TGCGCCAGCAGCTTGAATGAGGGGGCCTACGAGCAGTACTTC. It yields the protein CASSLNEGAYEQYF.

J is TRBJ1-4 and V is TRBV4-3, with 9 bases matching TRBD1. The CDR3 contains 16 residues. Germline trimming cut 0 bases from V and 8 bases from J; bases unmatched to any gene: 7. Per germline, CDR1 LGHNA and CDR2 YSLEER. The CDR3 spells CASSQDKGTGSEKLFF. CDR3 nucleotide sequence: TGCGCCAGCAGCCAAGATAAAGGGACAGGGAGCGAAAAACTGTTTTTT.

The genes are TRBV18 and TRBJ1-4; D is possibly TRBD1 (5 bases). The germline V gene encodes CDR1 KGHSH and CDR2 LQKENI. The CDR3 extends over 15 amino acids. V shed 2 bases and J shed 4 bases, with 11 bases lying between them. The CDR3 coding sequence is TGTGCCAGCTCACCATTCAGGGTCAATAATGAAAAACTGTTTTTT. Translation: CASSPFRVNNEKLFF.

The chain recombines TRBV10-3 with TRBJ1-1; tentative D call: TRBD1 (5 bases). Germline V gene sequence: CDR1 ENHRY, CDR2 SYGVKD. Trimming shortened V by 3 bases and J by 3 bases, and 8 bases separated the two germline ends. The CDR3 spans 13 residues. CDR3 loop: CAISEPGDTEAFF. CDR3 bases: TGTGCCATCAGTGAACCGGGGGACACTGAAGCTTTCTTT.

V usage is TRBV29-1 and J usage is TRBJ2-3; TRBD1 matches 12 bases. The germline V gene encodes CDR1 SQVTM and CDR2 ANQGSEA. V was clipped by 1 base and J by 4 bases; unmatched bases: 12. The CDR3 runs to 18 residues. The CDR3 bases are TGCAGCGTTGAAGCTCCGGGACAGGGGGCCCGACGGGCAGATACGCAGTATTTT. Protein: CSVEAPGQGARRADTQYF.

The CDR3 protein is CSARGGDRTDTQYF. DNA of the CDR3: TGCAGTGCTCGTGGCGGGGATAGGACAGATACGCAGTATTTT. This sequence joins TRBV20-1 and TRBJ2-3; possible D gene TRBD2, 6 bases. Germline CDR1 and CDR2: DFQATT and SNEGSKA (reference sequence). This CDR3 region has 14 residues. Trimming removed 5 bases at V and 3 bases at J, with 15 bases between.

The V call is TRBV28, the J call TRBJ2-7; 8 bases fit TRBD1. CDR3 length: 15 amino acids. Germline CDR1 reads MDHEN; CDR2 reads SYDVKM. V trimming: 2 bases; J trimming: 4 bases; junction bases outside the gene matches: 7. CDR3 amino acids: CASSLVGQDGYEQYF. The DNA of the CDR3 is TGTGCCAGCAGTTTAGTGGGACAGGACGGGTACGAGCAGTACTTC.

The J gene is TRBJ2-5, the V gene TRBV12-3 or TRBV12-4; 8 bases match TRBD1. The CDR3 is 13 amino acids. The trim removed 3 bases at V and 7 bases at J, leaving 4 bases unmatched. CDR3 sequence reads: CASSFQQGGTQYF. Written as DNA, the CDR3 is TGTGCCAGCAGTTTTCAACAGGGGGGGACCCAGTACTTC.

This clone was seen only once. CDR3 amino acids: CASSLWTGAYGYTF. The CDR3 nucleotides read TGTGCCAGCAGCCTTTGGACAGGGGCCTATGGCTACACCTTC. The rearrangement joins TRBV7-2 to TRBJ1-2, with 9 nucleotides matching TRBD1. From germline, CDR1 is SGHTA and CDR2 FQGNSA. The CDR3 runs to 14 residues. V gave up 5 bases and J gave up 4 bases; unmatched junction bases: 5.

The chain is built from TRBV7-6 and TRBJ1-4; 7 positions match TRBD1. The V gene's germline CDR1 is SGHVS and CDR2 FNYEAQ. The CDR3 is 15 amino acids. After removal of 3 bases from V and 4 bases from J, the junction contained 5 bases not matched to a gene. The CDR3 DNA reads TGTGCCAGCAGCTTCGCGACAGGGTTTAATGAAAAACTGTTTTTT. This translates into CASSFATGFNEKLFF.

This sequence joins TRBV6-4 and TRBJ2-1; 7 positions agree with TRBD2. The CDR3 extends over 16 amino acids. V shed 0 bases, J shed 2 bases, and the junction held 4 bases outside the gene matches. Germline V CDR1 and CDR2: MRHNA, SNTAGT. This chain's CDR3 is CASSDSGGGAYNEQFF. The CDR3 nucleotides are TGTGCCAGCAGTGACTCGGGTGGGGGGGCCTACAATGAGCAGTTCTTC.

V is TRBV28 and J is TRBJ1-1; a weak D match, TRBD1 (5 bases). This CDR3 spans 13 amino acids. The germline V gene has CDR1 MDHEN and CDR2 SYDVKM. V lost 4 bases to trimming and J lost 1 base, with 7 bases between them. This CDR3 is CASSSGQNTEAFF. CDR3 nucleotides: TGTGCCAGCAGTTCTGGACAGAACACTGAAGCTTTCTTT.

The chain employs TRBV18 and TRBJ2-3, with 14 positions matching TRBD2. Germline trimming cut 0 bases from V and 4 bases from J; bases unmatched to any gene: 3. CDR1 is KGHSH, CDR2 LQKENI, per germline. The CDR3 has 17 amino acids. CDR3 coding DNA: TGTGCCAGCTCACCACCGGGGGGACTAGCGGGGGCAGATACGCAGTATTTT. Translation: CASSPPGGLAGADTQYF.

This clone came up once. DNA of the CDR3: TGTGCCAGCAACGATGGGGGACAGGTAGCCAAAAACATTCAGTACTTC. Amino acid sequence: CASNDGGQVAKNIQYF. V usage is TRBV5-6 and J usage is TRBJ2-4; 8 nucleotides agree with TRBD1. CDR1 and CDR2 (germline): SGHDT, YYEEEE. The J segment lost 0 bases and the V segment lost 6 bases, leaving 8 bases of the junction unmatched. The CDR3 consists of 16 residues.

This CDR3 is CSASRGQGFYEQYF. CDR3 bases: TGCAGTGCTAGTCGCGGACAGGGATTCTACGAGCAGTACTTC. V and J are TRBV20-1 and TRBJ2-7, with 8 bases matching TRBD1. CDR3 size: 14 residues. The V and J ends lost 3 bases and 3 bases, in that order; junction bases with no gene match: 7. Germline CDR1 DFQATT, CDR2 SNEGSKA (reference sequence).

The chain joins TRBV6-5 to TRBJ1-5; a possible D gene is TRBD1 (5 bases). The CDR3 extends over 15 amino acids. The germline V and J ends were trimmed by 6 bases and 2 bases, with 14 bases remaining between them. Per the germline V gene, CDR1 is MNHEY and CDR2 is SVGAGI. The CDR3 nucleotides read TGTGCCAGCAGGAACCAGGGAATCGGCAATCAGCCCCAGCATTTT. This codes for CASRNQGIGNQPQHF.